This TCR beta chain was identified in a study of tumor-infiltrating lymphocytes in primary liver carcinoma. Turning to the study itself: Stage T1-T3 N0M0 and a size of 4.2 to 10 cm characterized the tumors.

This CDR3 is 14 amino acids long. Both RNA and DNA were isolated together from around 18-30 mg of bulk tissue that had not been sorted. TCR beta cDNA was reverse-transcribed from roughly 520 ng of total RNA. The reaction used a constant-region primer and ProtoScript II reverse transcriptase. Libraries of TCR beta came from three nested multiplex PCR rounds with slightly modified ARM-PCR. A C-beta reverse primer and TRBV1-TRBV30 forward primers served in each of the first two PCR rounds, at 9 to 11 cycles apiece. TCRdb ran MiXCR on the multiplex PCR reads and lists one entry per CDR3 protein. Of about 120,000 distinct CDR3 sequences listed, nearly 70% were seen once; the top ten hold 8% to 9%. Remarks on this clonotype: Its antigen is as yet unknown. An end of the junction differs from the germline gene, which may be a read error.

Findings and caveats of the study: Tumor-adjacent and tumor-blood pairs shared less of their repertoires than tumor region pairs shared.

The chain couples TRBV12-3 or TRBV12-4 to TRBJ1-2; TRBD1 matches at 7 bases. The receptor comes from an older woman with primary liver carcinoma and hepatitis B virus infection. The specimen sequenced was tumor-adjacent normal liver tissue. CDR3: CTSSIRQGVEGYTF. The CDR3 nucleotides are TGTACCAGCAGTATTCGACAGGGTGTAGAGGGCTACACCTTC.